This T cell receptor beta chain was retrieved from a study of regulatory T cells in long-lasting Graves disease. Time point specified: newly diagnosed GD, antithyroid drugs for less than 3 months. RNA from PBMCs was the source of the TCR library. Trimming took 4 bases from V and 5 from J, leaving 18 bases between them. The CDR3 consists of 15 residues. Germline CDR1 SGHVS, CDR2 FNYEAQ. Library construction for TCR beta used iRepertoire HTBI primers and Arm-PCR of CDR3 regions. Via MiXCR, TCRdb re-called the multiplex PCR reads, giving one row per CDR3 protein. The table lists hundreds of thousands of distinct CDR3 sequences, roughly 16% of them singletons. This clonotype was observed a few times. These same data were also listed under a study on T cells in Graves' hyperthyroidism and ophthalmopathy.

Sequencing used peripheral blood mononuclear cells (PBMCs), obtained at new diagnosis, from a patient treated with antithyroid drugs. The V gene is TRBV7-6, the J gene TRBJ2-7, with unresolved D. The sequence was obtained from a woman aged 25 to 39 with Graves disease. Here the CDR3 reads CASSSPVGAGDEQYF. DNA for the CDR3: TGTGCCAGCAGCTCACCGGTCGGCGCAGGAGACGAGCAGTACTTC.